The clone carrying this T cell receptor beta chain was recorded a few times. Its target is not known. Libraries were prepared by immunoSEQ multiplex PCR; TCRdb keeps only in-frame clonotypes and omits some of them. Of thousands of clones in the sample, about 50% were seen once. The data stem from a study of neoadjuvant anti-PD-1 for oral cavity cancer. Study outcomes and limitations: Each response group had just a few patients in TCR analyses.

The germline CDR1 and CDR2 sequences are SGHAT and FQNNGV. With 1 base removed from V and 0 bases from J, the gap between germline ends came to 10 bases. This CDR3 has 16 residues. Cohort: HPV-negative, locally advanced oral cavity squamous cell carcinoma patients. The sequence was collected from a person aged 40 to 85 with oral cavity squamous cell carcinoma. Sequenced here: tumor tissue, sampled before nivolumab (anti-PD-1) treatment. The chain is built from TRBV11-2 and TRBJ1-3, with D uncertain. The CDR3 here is CASSLAPSTSGNTIYF. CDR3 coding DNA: TGTGCCAGCAGCTTAGCCCCCTCGACCTCTGGAAACACCATATATTTT.